Shown below are 17 T cell receptor beta chains from a single sample sequenced in a study of blood T cell repertoires in COVID-19. Assay: immunoSEQ multiplex PCR; the TCRdb copy retains only in-frame clones and omits some. The sample gives 55,000 to 75,000 clones, about 80% of which show up once; approximately 16% is in the top ten. The specimen sequenced was peripheral blood. All receptors come from a man aged 80 or over with active COVID-19.

The chain couples TRBV14 to TRBJ2-2, with TRBD2 identical over 10 bases. V lost 4 bases to trimming and J lost 6 bases; unmatched junction nucleotides: 5. The CDR3 spans 15 residues. Germline-derived CDR1 and CDR2 are SGHDN and FVKESK. Written as DNA, the CDR3 is TGTGCCAGCAGCCCCACTAGCGGGATGGCCGGGGAGCTGTTTTTT. It encodes CASSPTSGMAGELFF.

The chain uses TRBV7-3 and TRBJ2-1; 9 bases align to TRBD2. Trimming at V came to 1 base and at J to 10 bases, leaving 8 bases not matched to a gene. Per germline, CDR1 SGHTA and CDR2 FQGTGA. The CDR3 loop spans 15 amino acids. CDR3 sequence (DNA): TGTGCCAGCAGCTTAAAGGCTAGCGGGGAAAGCGAGCAGTTCTTC. Translating gives CASSLKASGESEQFF.

This chain connects TRBV7-9 to TRBJ1-3; maybe TRBD1 (5 bases). Germline CDR1 reads SEHNR; CDR2 reads FQNEAQ (reference sequence). V gave up 2 bases and J gave up 10 bases, with 9 bases separating them. The CDR3 is made up of 12 amino acids. CDR3 nucleotide sequence: TGTGCCAGCAGCTTACAGGGAGGTACCATATATTTT. This sequence encodes CASSLQGGTIYF.

The chain joins TRBV18 to TRBJ2-7, with D possibly matching TRBD2 (6 bases). V lost 4 bases to trimming and J lost 5 bases, with 12 bases between them. This CDR3 comprises 13 residues. Germline CDR1 and CDR2: KGHSH and LQKENI. The CDR3 loop is CASSRDPGDEQYF. CDR3 sequence (DNA): TGTGCCAGCTCACGGGACCCGGGGGACGAGCAGTACTTC. Drawing the rest from reference TRBV18 and TRBJ2-7, the complete variable domain is NAGVMQNPRHLVRRRGQEARLRCSPMKGHSHVYWYRQLPEEGLKFMVYLQKENIIDESGMPKERFSAEFPKEGPSILRIQQVVRGDSAAYFCASSRDPGDEQYFGPGTRLTVT.

The chain joins TRBV11-3 to TRBJ2-5; maybe TRBD2 (6 bases). V was cut by 4 bases and J by 7 bases, with 13 bases left in between. Germline lookup yields CDR1 SGHNT and CDR2 YENEEA. CDR3 size: 13 residues. CDR3 in amino acids: CASSYGEARTQYF. The CDR3 DNA reads as TGTGCCAGCAGCTACGGGGAGGCGAGGACCCAGTACTTC.

CDR3 DNA sequence: TGTGCCACCACACCCCTCCACTTT. Translated, it gives CATTPLHF. This chain joins TRBV12-1 and TRBJ1-6; whether TRBD1, the table's D call, matches the DNA was not checked. TRBV12-1 is a pseudogene segment. The CDR3 consists of 8 residues.

V and J are TRBV7-2 and TRBJ2-5; D not certain. Trimming pared 2 bases from V and 3 bases from J, leaving 10 bases between. This CDR3 comprises 14 residues. In germline, CDR1 is SGHTA, CDR2 FQGNSA. The CDR3, as DNA: TGTGCCAGCAGCTTAAACTACATAAAAGAGACCCAGTACTTC. This sequence encodes CASSLNYIKETQYF.

The chain carries TRBV6-6 and TRBJ2-5, with 8 bases aligning to TRBD2. This CDR3 region has 14 residues. CDR1 is MNHNY, CDR2 SVGAGI, per germline (reference sequence). Trimming at V came to 6 bases and at J to 6 bases, leaving 9 bases not matched to a gene. The CDR3: CASRPGGGLKTQYF. The CDR3 nucleotides read TGTGCCAGCAGACCGGGCGGGGGGCTCAAGACCCAGTACTTC.

The V and J genes are TRBV18 and TRBJ2-6, with 12 positions matching TRBD1. The CDR3 runs 21 residues. Per germline, CDR1 KGHSH and CDR2 LQKENI. Trimming took 3 bases from V and 0 from J; bases not matched to a gene: 12. CDR3 in DNA: TGTGCCAGCTCACCGCTCTTACCTAGGGACAGGGGGCTCTCTGGGGCCAACGTCCTGACTTTC. This codes for CASSPLLPRDRGLSGANVLTF.

The chain has TRBV5-6 and TRBJ2-7; 8 bases map to TRBD1. The CDR3 contains 15 residues. V shed 4 bases, J shed 2 bases, and the junction held 8 bases outside the gene matches. The germline CDR1 and CDR2 sequences are SGHDT and YYEEEE. The CDR3 loop reads CASSQPDRGTYEQYF. In DNA, the CDR3 is TGTGCCAGCAGCCAACCAGACAGGGGAACCTACGAGCAGTACTTC.

The chain carries TRBV6-1 and TRBJ2-2; D ambiguous. The V gene lost 2 bases and the J gene lost 2 bases, with 3 bases spanning the gap. The length of the CDR3 is 13 residues. Germline V CDR1 and CDR2: MNHNS, SASEGT. The CDR3 spells CASSELNTGELFF. The DNA for the CDR3 is TGTGCCAGCAGTGAACTAAACACCGGGGAGCTGTTTTTT.

This chain joins TRBV6-2 or TRBV6-3 and TRBJ1-1; D possibly corresponds to TRBD1 (5 bases). From germline, CDR1 is MNHEY and CDR2 SVGEGT. V was trimmed by 6 bases and J by 4 bases, leaving 15 bases between them. The CDR3 has 14 residues. CDR3 residues: CASSPGGFGTEAFF. CDR3 bases: TGTGCCAGCAGCCCGGGGGGTTTTGGCACTGAAGCTTTCTTT.

The gene calls are TRBV7-2 and TRBJ2-2, with 9 bases fitting TRBD1. The CDR3 length is 15 residues. Germline-derived CDR1 and CDR2 are SGHTA and FQGNSA. After removal of 5 bases from V and 5 bases from J, the junction contained 6 bases not matched to a gene. CDR3 protein: CASSQQGAGTGELFF. In DNA, the CDR3 is TGTGCCAGCAGCCAACAGGGGGCGGGGACCGGGGAGCTGTTTTTT. Supplemented by reference TRBV7-2 and TRBJ2-2, the full variable domain reads GAGVSQSPSNKVTEKGKDVELRCDPISGHTALYWYRQSLGQGLEFLIYFQGNSAPDKSGLPSDRFSAERTGGSVSTLTIQRTQQEDSAVYLCASSQQGAGTGELFFGEGSRLTVL.

The chain couples TRBV11-2 to TRBJ2-7, with 11 bases identical to TRBD1. The ends lost 1 base at V and 5 bases at J; junction bases unmatched: 13. The CDR3 has 18 residues. Germline V gives CDR1 SGHAT, CDR2 FQNNGV. The DNA of the CDR3 is TGTGCCAGCAGCTTAGTGAAGAGGACAGGGGGCGCAACCAACGAGCAGTACTTC. Its protein product is CASSLVKRTGGATNEQYF.

The chain is built from TRBV7-2 and TRBJ1-4, with D maybe TRBD1 (5 bases). Germline values: CDR1 SGHTA, CDR2 FQGNSA. The CDR3 is 15 amino acids. With 2 bases removed from V and 1 base from J, the gap between germline ends came to 8 bases. The CDR3 here is CASSLTGVTNEKLFF. CDR3 in DNA: TGTGCCAGCAGCTTAACGGGGGTAACTAATGAAAAACTGTTTTTT.

V and J are TRBV5-1 and TRBJ2-7; D ambiguous. Germline V gene sequence: CDR1 SGHRS, CDR2 YFSETQ. The CDR3 consists of 14 residues. Trimming left V 3 bases short and J 2 bases short, with 12 bases between. This chain's CDR3 is CASSSMGGPYEQYF. The CDR3 DNA reads TGCGCCAGCAGCTCTATGGGTGGGCCCTACGAGCAGTACTTC.

This clone has just one count. The gene calls are TRBV6-2 or TRBV6-3 and TRBJ2-1, with D possibly matching TRBD2 (6 bases). Trimming pared 1 base from V and 3 bases from J, leaving 7 bases between. The CDR3 is 14 amino acids. The germline gives CDR1 MNHEY, CDR2 SVGEGT. The CDR3 reads CASSYLGGYNEQFF. Written as DNA, the CDR3 is TGTGCCAGCAGTTACTTGGGGGGCTACAATGAGCAGTTCTTC.